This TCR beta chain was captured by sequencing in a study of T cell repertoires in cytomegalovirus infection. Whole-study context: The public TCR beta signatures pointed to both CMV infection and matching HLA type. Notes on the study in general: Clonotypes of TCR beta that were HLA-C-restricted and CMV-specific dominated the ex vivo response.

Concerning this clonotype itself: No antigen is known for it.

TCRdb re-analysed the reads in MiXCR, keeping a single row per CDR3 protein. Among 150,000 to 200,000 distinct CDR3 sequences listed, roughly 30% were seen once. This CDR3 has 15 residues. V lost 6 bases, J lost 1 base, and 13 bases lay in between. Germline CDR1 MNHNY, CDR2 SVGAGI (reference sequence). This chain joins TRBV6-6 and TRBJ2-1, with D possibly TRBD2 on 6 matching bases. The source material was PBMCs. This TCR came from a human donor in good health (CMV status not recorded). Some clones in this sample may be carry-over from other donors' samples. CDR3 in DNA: TGTGCCAGCAGCCGACCGAGCGGGTCCTACAATGAGCAGTTCTTC. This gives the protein CASSRPSGSYNEQFF.